The clone carrying this T cell receptor (beta chain) was observed a single time. These data are taken from a study of control samples from healthy donors and cancer patients. The data were produced by immunoSEQ multiplex PCR, yet TCRdb's version contains in-frame clones alone and is incomplete. The data show roughly 18,000 clones, about 86% seen once. Germline V lookup: CDR1 KGHSH, CDR2 LQKENI. The CDR3 runs 13 residues. The V gene lost 6 bases and the J gene lost 3 bases, with 11 bases spanning the gap. This TCR derives from a woman in her sixties or seventies with colorectal cancer. The material sequenced was PBMCs. J is TRBJ2-5 and V is TRBV18; D call uncertain. The CDR3 here is CASSPGREETQYF. The CDR3 bases are TGTGCCAGCTCGCCGGGTAGGGAAGAGACCCAGTACTTC.